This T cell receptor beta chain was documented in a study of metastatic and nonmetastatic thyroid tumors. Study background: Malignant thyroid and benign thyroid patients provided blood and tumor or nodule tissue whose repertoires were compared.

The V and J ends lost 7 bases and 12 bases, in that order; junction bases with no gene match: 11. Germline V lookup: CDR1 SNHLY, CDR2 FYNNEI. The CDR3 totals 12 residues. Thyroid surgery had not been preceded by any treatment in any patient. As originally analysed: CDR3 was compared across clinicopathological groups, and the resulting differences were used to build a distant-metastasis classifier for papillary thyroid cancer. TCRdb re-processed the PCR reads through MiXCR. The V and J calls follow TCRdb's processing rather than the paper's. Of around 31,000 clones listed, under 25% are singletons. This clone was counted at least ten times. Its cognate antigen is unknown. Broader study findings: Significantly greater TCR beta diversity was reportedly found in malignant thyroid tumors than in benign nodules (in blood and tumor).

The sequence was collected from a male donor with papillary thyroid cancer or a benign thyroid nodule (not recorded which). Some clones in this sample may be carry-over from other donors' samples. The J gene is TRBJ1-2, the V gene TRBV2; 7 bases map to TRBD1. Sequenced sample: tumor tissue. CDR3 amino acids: CASTGQAFAHTF. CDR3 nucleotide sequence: TGTGCCAGCACCGGACAGGCTTTTGCTCACACCTTC.